Sequencing of this TCR beta chain was carried out in a study of cytomegalovirus exposure and HLA in healthy donors. The sample holds one count of this clone. Antigen specificity is unknown. General study findings and limits: Rare TCR sequences dominated, though some public TCRs recurred in many donors.

The CDR3 contains 17 residues. Between the trimmed V and J ends, which lost 3 bases and 1 base, there was a span of 18 bases. Germline assignment: CDR1 MGHRA and CDR2 YSYEKL. The PCR contained 60 Vbeta and 13 Jbeta primers. Assay used: immunoSEQ multiplex PCR; TCRdb lists only in-frame clones, some missing. The table lists some 95,000 clones, about 77% of them singletons. The chain links TRBV4-1 to TRBJ1-1; D possibly corresponds to TRBD1 (5 bases). Sequencing was performed on PBMCs. The source of this sequence is a woman between 40 and 55 years old in good health and CMV-seronegative. The CDR3: CASSQMKRGESNTEAFF. CDR3 DNA sequence: TGCGCCAGCAGCCAGATGAAACGGGGGGAATCGAACACTGAAGCTTTCTTT.